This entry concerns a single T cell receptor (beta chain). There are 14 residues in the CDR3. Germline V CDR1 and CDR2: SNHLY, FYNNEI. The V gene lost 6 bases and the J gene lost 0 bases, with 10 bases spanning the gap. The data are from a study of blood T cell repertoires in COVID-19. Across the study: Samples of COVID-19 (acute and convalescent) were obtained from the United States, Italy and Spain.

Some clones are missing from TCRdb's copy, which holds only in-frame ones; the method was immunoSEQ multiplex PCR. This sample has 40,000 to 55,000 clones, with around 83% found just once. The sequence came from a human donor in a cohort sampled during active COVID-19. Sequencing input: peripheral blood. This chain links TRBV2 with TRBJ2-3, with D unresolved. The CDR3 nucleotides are TGTGCCAGCAGGGAAACACACAGCACAGATACGCAGTATTTT. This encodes CASRETHSTDTQYF.